This section outlines one TCR beta chain sequence together with its context. Its cognate antigen is unknown. The record originates from a study of T cell responses to AZD1222 COVID-19 vaccine. The CDR3 is 16 amino acids. Assay used: immunoSEQ multiplex PCR; TCRdb lists only in-frame clones, some missing. Of about 100,000 clones listed, around 89% are singletons. Whole-study results and caveats: Baseline seropositivity occurred in only a handful of AZD1222 recipients. After two AZD1222 doses, spike-specific TCR breadth and depth rose versus day 0.

The sequence was obtained from an adult who received the AZD1222 COVID-19 vaccine. The sample consisted of peripheral blood, taken 28 days after the second AZD1222 dose. This chain joins TRBV12-2 and TRBJ2-2. TRBV12-2 is a known pseudogene. The CDR3 is CASRFSRLPNTGELFF. In nucleotides, the CDR3 is TGTGCAAGTCGCTTTAGTAGGCTCCCGAACACCGGGGAGCTGTTTTTT.